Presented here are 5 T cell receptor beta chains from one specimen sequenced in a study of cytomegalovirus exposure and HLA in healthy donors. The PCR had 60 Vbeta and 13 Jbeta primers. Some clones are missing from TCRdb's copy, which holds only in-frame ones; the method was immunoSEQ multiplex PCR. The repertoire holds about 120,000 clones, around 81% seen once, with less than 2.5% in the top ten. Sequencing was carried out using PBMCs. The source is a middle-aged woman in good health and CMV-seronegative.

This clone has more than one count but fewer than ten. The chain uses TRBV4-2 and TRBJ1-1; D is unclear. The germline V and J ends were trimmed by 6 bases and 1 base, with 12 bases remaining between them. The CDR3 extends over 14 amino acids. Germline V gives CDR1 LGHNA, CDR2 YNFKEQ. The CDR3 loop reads CASSRKEENTEAFF. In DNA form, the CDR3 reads TGTGCCAGCAGTCGGAAAGAGGAGAACACTGAAGCTTTCTTT.

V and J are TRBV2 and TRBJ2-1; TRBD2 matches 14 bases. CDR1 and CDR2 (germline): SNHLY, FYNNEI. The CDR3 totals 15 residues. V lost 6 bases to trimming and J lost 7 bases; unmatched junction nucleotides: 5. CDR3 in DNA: TGTGCCAGCAGGGGACTAGCGGGAGCAAGGAATGAGCAGTTCTTC. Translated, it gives CASRGLAGARNEQFF. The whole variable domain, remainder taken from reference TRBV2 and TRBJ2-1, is EPEVTQTPSHQVTQMGQEVILRCVPISNHLYFYWYRQILGQKVEFLVSFYNNEISEKSEIFDDQFSVERPDGSNFTLKIRSTKLEDSAMYFCASRGLAGARNEQFFGPGTRLTVL.

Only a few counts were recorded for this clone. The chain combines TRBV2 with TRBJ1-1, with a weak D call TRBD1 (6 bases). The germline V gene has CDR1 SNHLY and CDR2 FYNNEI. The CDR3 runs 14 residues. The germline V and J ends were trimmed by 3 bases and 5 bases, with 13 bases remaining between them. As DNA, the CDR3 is TGTGCCAGCAGTGAGAAGGGGGATTTAACTGAAGCTTTCTTT. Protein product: CASSEKGDLTEAFF.

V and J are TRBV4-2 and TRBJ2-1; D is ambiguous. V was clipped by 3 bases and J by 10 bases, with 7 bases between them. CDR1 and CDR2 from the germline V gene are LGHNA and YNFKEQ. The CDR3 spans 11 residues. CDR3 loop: CASSQAGEQFF. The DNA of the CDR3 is TGTGCCAGCAGCCAGGCAGGCGAGCAGTTCTTC.

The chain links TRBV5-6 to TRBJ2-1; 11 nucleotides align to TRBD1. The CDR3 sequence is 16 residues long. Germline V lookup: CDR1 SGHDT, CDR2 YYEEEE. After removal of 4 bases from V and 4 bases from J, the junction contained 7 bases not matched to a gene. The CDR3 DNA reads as TGTGCCAGCAGCGAGGACAGGGGGCGGTTGTACAATGAGCAGTTCTTC. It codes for CASSEDRGRLYNEQFF.